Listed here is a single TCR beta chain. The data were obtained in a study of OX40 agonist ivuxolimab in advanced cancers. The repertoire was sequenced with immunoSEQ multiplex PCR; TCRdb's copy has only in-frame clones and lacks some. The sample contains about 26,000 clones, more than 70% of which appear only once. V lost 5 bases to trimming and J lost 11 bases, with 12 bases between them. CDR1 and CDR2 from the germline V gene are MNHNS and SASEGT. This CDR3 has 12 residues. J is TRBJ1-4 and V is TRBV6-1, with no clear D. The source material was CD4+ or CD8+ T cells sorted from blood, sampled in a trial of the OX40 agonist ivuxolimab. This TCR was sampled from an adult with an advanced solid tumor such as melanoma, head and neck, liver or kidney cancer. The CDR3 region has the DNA TGTGCCAGCAGTCTGAAGAGCGGCAAACTGTTTTTT. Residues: CASSLKSGKLFF.